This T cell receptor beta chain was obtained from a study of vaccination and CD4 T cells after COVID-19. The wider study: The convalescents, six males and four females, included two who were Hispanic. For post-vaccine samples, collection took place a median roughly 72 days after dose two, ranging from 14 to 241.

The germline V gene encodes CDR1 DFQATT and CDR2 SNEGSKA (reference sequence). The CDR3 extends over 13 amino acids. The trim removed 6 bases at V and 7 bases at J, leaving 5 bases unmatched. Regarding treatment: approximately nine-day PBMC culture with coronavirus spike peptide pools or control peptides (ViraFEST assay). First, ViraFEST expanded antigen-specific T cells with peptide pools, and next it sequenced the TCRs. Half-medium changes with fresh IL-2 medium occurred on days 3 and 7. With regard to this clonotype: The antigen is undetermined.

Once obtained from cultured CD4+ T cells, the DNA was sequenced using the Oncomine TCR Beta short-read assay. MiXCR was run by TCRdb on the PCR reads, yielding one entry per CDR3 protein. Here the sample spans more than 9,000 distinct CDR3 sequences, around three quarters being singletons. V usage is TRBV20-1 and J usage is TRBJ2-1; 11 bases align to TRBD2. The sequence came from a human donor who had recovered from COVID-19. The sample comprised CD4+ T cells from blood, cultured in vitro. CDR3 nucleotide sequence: TGCAGTGCACCGGTAGCGGGAGGGAATGAGCAGTTCTTC. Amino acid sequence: CSAPVAGGNEQFF.